A single sample is the source of the 8 T cell receptor beta chains below, sequenced in a study of human T cells and chemical hapten exposure. Time point: patch test 1, 2 weeks after DPC sensitization. Treatment: therapeutic diphenylcyclopropenone sensitization with weekly scalp DPC. TCRdb re-derived calls from the RACE reads in MiXCR, one entry per CDR3 protein. The sample lists 340,000 or so distinct CDR3 sequences; 5.5% to 8% were seen once. The sample consisted of whole blood, taken in connection with sensitization to the hapten diphenylcyclopropenone (DPC). These receptors were collected from a woman aged 18 to 35 with alopecia areata. Some clones in this sample may be carry-over from other donors' samples.

This chain connects TRBV10-3 to TRBJ2-1, with 9 bases identical to TRBD1. The CDR3 contains 16 residues. Germline CDR1 ENHRY, CDR2 SYGVKD. With 0 bases clipped from V and 5 bases from J, the junction kept 5 bases outside the gene matches. The chain's CDR3 is CAISESEGQGHNEQFF. Written as DNA, the CDR3 is TGTGCCATCAGTGAGTCGGAGGGACAGGGACACAATGAGCAGTTCTTC.

This clonotype has a count of ten or more. This chain connects TRBV20-1 to TRBJ2-7, with 9 bases matching TRBD1. The CDR3 length is 15 residues. With V trimmed by 5 bases and J by 1 base, 9 bases remained unmatched. Germline CDR1 and CDR2: DFQATT and SNEGSKA (reference sequence). This CDR3 is CSAPPHGQGSYEQYF. DNA for the CDR3: TGCAGTGCTCCCCCCCACGGACAGGGGTCCTACGAGCAGTACTTC.

This clonotype was picked up many times. The chain uses TRBV6-5 and TRBJ1-2; D is unclear. The V gene's germline CDR1 is MNHEY and CDR2 SVGAGI. Deletions cut 3 bases from V and 1 base from J, with 6 bases between. The CDR3 runs 13 residues. The CDR3 spells CASSYAGNYGYTF. In nucleotides, the CDR3 is TGTGCCAGCAGTTATGCGGGTAACTATGGCTACACCTTC.

This clonotype has a handful of counts. V usage is TRBV7-2 and J usage is TRBJ2-7; 9 nucleotides match TRBD2. This CDR3 has 14 residues. Germline V CDR1 and CDR2: SGHTA, FQGNSA. Germline trimming cut 9 bases from V and 4 bases from J; bases unmatched to any gene: 10. The CDR3 protein is CARHLAGTDYEQYF. In DNA, the CDR3 is TGTGCCAGACACCTAGCGGGAACAGATTACGAGCAGTACTTC.

This clonotype has just a few counts. CDR3 in DNA: TGTGCCAGCCTGAGCGGGGGGACAGTGAACACTGAAGCTTTCTTT. Encoded protein: CASLSGGTVNTEAFF. V gene TRBV12-3 or TRBV12-4 combines with J gene TRBJ1-1, with 7 nucleotides matching TRBD1. Trimming removed 8 bases from V and 0 bases from J; junction bases left unmatched: 9. This CDR3 contains 15 residues.

This clonotype was recorded at least ten times. At one of its ends the junction is not consistent with the germline gene, which may arise from a read error. The chain links TRBV7-2 to TRBJ1-3; the match to TRBD1 covers 7 bases. The germline V gene encodes CDR1 SGHTA and CDR2 FQGNSA. The CDR3 is 15 amino acids. CDR3 region: CASSPGTASGNTIYF. The CDR3 nucleotides read TGCGCCAGCAGCCCCGGGACAGCCTCTGGAAACACCATATATTTT.

V and J are TRBV7-9 and TRBJ1-4; perhaps TRBD1 as D (5 bases). This CDR3 is built from 15 residues. The germline V and J ends were trimmed by 5 bases and 8 bases, with 18 bases remaining between them. Germline CDR1 reads SEHNR; CDR2 reads FQNEAQ (reference sequence). The CDR3: CASSRVMQGNEKLFF. In nucleotides, the CDR3 is TGTGCCAGCAGCCGCGTAATGCAGGGAAACGAAAAACTGTTTTTT.

The chain links TRBV7-2 to TRBJ2-3; D gene unclear. The germline gives CDR1 SGHTA, CDR2 FQGNSA. V was cut by 0 bases and J by 1 base, with 8 bases left in between. CDR3 length: 15 residues. In DNA form, the CDR3 reads TGTGCCAGCAGCTTAGCCCCCCCCGGCACAGATACGCAGTATTTT. It specifies CASSLAPPGTDTQYF.